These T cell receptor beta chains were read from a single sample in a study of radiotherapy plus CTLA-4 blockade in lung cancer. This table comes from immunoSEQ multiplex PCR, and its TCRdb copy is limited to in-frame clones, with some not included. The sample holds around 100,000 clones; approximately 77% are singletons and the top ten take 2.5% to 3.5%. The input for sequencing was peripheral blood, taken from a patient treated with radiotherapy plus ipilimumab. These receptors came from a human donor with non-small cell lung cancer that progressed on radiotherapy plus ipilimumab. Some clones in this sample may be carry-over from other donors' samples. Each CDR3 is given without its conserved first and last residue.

ASSPSPTTDTQY	TRBJ2-3	TRBV7-2
ASSSHRVGNTEAF	TRBJ1-1	TRBV6-5
ASSYSRASGGPGHQETQY	TRBJ2-5	TRBV5-4
ASRRGVGEKLF	TRBJ1-4	TRBV6-5
ASSLGTGGNTGELF	TRBJ2-2	TRBV5-4
ASSQGDSFSGANVLT	TRBJ2-6	TRBV4-2
ASSQGVQGLYGYT	TRBJ1-2	TRBV4-1
ASRPNNYEKLF	TRBJ1-4	TRBV27
ASSYTSGGTDTQY	TRBJ2-3	TRBV6-5
ASSSGGGRSPRGNTIY	TRBJ1-3	TRBV6-7
ASRLGGVGSEAF	TRBJ1-1	TRBV5-1
ASSAPGLAGSGEQF	TRBJ2-1	TRBV11-3
ASRGLAGPWKQETQY	TRBJ2-5	TRBV27
ASSPRSSAGYT	TRBJ1-2	TRBV7-9
ASSASTGSAQRYT	TRBJ1-2	TRBV19
ASNKQMNTEAF	TRBJ1-1	TRBV7-2
ASSLGGRRTDTQY	TRBJ2-3	TRBV5-1
ASARAPGQIYEQY	TRBJ2-7	TRBV7-3
AISEIITTGGDSPLH	TRBJ1-6	TRBV10-3
ASSLARDRASRPY	TRBJ1-2	TRBV7-2
ASSPTDVSYEQY	TRBJ2-7	TRBV18
ATSRQGHYEQY	TRBJ2-7	TRBV15
ASSFLAGSYEQY	TRBJ2-7	TRBV28
ASSATSGPTVPNQPQH	TRBJ1-5	TRBV28
ASSQVTLLGGGGYT	TRBJ1-2	TRBV4-3
ASSWGTGVYGYT	TRBJ1-2	TRBV28
ASSELGVESDTQY	TRBJ2-3	TRBV25-1
ASSQSNPGEQF	TRBJ2-1	TRBV16
ASSFTGQGLNYGYT	TRBJ1-2	TRBV7-7
ASSFLGGGDTQY	TRBJ2-3	TRBV11-1
ASSEGTGTYEQY	TRBJ2-7	TRBV28
ASSTQLPEQRTF	TRBJ2-1	TRBV7-8
SVGSGGASGTQY	TRBJ2-3	TRBV29-1
ASTPGGGDQPQH	TRBJ1-5	TRBV19
ASSRGTGMWYEQY	TRBJ2-7	TRBV6-5
ASRGEGGSYNEQF	TRBJ2-1	TRBV2
AISEGGTDQPQH	TRBJ1-5	TRBV10-3
ASSSRGETQY	TRBJ2-5	TRBV5-1
ASSLGPARSGGRDEQF	TRBJ2-1	TRBV5-1
ASSEGTGTVHEKLF	TRBJ1-4	TRBV9
ASSLDLGLAASGELF	TRBJ2-2	TRBV11-2
ASSPTGREQY	TRBJ2-7	TRBV28
ASSTMWGPDTQY	TRBJ2-3	TRBV5-6
ASSLSSGGYTEAF	TRBJ1-1	TRBV7-3
ASSLRIRDIQY	TRBJ2-4	TRBV5-1
ASSAYRGTDTEAF	TRBJ1-1	TRBV25-1
ASSTGATGGETQY	TRBJ2-5	TRBV5-1
ASSETMFYGYT	TRBJ1-2	TRBV7-9
ASSQGRGNAYEQY	TRBJ2-7	TRBV4-2